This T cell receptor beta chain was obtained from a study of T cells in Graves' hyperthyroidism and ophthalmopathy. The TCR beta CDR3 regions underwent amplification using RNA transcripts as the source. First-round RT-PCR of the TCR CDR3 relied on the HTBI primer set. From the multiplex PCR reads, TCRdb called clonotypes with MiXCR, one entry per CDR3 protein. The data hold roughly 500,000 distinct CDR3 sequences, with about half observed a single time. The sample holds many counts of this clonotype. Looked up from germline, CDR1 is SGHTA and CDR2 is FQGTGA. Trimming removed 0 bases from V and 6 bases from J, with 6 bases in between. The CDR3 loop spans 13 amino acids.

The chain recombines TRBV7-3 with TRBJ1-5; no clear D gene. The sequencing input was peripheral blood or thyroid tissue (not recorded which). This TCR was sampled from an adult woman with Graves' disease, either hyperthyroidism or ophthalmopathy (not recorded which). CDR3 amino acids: CASSLTLGQPQHF. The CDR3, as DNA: TGTGCCAGCAGCTTAACTCTCGGTCAGCCCCAGCATTTT.